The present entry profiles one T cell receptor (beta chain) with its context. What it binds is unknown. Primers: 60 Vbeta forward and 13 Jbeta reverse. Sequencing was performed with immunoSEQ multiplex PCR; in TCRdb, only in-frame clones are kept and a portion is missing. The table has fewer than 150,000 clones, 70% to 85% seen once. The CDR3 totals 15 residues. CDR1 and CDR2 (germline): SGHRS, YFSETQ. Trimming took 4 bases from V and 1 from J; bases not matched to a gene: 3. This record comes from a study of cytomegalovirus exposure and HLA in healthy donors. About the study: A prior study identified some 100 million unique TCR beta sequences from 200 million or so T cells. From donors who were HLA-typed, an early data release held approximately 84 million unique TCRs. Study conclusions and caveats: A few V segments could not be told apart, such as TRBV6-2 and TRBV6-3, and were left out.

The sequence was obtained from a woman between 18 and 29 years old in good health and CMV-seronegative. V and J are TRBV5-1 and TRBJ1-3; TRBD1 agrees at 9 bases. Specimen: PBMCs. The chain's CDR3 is CASSATGGSGNTIYF. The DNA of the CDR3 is TGCGCCAGCAGCGCGACAGGGGGTTCTGGAAACACCATATATTTT.